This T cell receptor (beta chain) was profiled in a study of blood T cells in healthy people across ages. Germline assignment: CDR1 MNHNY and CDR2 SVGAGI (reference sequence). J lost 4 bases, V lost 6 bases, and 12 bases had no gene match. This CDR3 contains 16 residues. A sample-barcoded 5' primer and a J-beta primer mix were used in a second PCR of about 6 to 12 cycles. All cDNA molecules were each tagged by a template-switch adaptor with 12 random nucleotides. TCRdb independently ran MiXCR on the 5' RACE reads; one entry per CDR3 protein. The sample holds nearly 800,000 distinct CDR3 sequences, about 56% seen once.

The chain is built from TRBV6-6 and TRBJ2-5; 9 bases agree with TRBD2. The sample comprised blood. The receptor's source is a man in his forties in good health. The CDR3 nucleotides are TGTGCCAGCAGCCTGGGGAGGCGGGAGGGCCTAGAGACCCAGTACTTC. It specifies CASSLGRREGLETQYF.